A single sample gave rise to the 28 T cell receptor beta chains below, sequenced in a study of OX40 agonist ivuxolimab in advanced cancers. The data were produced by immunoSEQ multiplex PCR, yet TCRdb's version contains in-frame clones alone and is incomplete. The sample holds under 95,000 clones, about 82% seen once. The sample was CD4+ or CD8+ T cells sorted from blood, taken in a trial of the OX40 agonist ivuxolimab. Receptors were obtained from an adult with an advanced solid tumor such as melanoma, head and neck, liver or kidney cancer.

The CDR3 region has the DNA TGTGCCAGCAGTGAAGCGCTTCTTGCCTGGAGTGGGAACACTGAAGCTTTCTTT. Residues: CASSEALLAWSGNTEAFF. V is TRBV2 and J is TRBJ1-1, with unresolved D. CDR3 length: 18 residues. Germline CDR1 reads SNHLY; CDR2 reads FYNNEI. The germline V and J ends were trimmed by 0 bases and 1 base, with 18 bases remaining between them.

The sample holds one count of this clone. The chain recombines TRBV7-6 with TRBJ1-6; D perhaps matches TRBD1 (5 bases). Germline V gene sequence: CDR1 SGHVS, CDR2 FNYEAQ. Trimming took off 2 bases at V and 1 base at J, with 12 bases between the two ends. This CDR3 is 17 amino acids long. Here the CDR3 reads CASSLLQGGSYNSPLHF. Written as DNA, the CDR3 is TGTGCCAGCAGCTTACTTCAGGGTGGGTCCTATAATTCACCCCTCCACTTT.

CDR3 nucleotides: TGTGCCAGCAGCTTGTCTCCTAGCGGGGGGGTATACAATGAGCAGTTCTTC. It translates to CASSLSPSGGVYNEQFF. The chain has TRBV5-4 and TRBJ2-1; 12 bases line up with TRBD2. V shed 1 base and J 4 bases; nucleotides not matched to a gene: 6. The CDR3 is made up of 17 amino acids. Germline CDR1 reads SGHNT; CDR2 reads YYREEE (reference sequence).

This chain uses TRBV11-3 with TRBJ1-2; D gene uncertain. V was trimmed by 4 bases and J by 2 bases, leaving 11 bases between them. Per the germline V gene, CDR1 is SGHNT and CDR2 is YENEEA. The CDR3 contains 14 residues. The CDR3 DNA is TGTGCCAGCAGCTCCTCGGTGGGGAACTATGGCTACACCTTC. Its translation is CASSSSVGNYGYTF.

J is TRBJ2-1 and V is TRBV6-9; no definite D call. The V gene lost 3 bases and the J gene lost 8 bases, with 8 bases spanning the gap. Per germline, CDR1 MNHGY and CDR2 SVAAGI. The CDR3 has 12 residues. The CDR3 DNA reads TGTGCCAGCAGTTACAGGTTCGATGAGCAGTTCTTC. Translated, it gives CASSYRFDEQFF.

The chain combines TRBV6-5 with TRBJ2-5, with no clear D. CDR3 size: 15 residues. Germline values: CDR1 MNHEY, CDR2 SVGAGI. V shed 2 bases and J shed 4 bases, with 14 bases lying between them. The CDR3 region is CASSYIGRRIETQYF. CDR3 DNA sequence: TGTGCCAGCAGTTACATCGGACGGAGAATAGAGACCCAGTACTTC.

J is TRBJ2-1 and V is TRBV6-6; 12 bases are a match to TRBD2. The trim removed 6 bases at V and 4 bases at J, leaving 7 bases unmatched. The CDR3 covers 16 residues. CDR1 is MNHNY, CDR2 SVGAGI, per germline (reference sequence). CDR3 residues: CASSHRGTSGYNEQFF. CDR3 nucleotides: TGTGCCAGCAGCCACAGGGGGACTAGCGGGTACAATGAGCAGTTCTTC.

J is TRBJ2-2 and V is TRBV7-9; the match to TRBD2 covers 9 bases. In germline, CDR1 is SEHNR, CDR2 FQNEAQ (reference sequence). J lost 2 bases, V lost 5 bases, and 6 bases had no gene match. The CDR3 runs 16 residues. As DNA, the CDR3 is TGTGCCAGCAGCCCCGGGACTAGCCCTAACACCGGGGAGCTGTTTTTT. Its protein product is CASSPGTSPNTGELFF. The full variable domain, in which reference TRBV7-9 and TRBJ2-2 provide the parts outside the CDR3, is DTGVSQNPRHKITKRGQNVTFRCDPISEHNRLYWYRQTLGQGPEFLTYFQNEAQLEKSRLLSDRFSAERPKGSFSTLEIQRTEQGDSAMYLCASSPGTSPNTGELFFGEGSRLTVL.

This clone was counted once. The DNA of the CDR3 is TGCAGCGTTGAGAGGGGGGGGAGAGTCTCCTACAATGAGCAGTTCTTC. Amino acids: CSVERGGRVSYNEQFF. This sequence joins TRBV29-1 and TRBJ2-1, with a possible D match to TRBD2 (7 bases). V shed 3 bases and J shed 0 bases, with 15 bases lying between them. The CDR3 covers 16 residues. The V gene's germline CDR1 is SQVTM and CDR2 ANQGSEA.

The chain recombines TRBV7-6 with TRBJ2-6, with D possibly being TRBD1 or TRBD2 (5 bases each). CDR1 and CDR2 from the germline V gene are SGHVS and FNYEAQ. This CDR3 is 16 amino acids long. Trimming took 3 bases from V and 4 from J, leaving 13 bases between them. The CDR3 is CASSFSTRDGANVLTF. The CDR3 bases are TGTGCCAGCAGCTTTTCGACACGGGACGGGGCCAACGTCCTGACTTTC.

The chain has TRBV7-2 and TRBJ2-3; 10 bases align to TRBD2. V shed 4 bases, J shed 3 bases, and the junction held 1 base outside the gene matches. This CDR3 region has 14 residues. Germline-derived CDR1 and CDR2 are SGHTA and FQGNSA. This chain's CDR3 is CASSSSGRTDTQYF. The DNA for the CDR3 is TGTGCCAGCAGCTCTAGCGGGAGAACAGATACGCAGTATTTT. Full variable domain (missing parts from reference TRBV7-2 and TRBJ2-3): GAGVSQSPSNKVTEKGKDVELRCDPISGHTALYWYRQSLGQGLEFLIYFQGNSAPDKSGLPSDRFSAERTGGSVSTLTIQRTQQEDSAVYLCASSSSGRTDTQYFGPGTRLTVL.

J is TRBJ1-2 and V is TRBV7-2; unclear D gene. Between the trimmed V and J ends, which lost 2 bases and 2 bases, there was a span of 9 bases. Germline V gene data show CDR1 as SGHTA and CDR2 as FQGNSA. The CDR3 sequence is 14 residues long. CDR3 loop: CASSLTWQNYGYTF. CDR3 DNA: TGTGCCAGCAGCTTAACTTGGCAAAACTATGGCTACACCTTC. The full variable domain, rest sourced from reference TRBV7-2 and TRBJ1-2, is GAGVSQSPSNKVTEKGKDVELRCDPISGHTALYWYRQSLGQGLEFLIYFQGNSAPDKSGLPSDRFSAERTGGSVSTLTIQRTQQEDSAVYLCASSLTWQNYGYTFGSGTRLTVV.

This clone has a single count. The CDR3 loop is CASRTAGSSYEQYF. DNA for the CDR3: TGTGCCAGCAGAACCGCTGGGAGCTCCTACGAGCAGTACTTC. This chain joins TRBV6-5 and TRBJ2-7; weak D call: TRBD2 (5 bases). The CDR3 loop spans 14 amino acids. The germline V gene encodes CDR1 MNHEY and CDR2 SVGAGI. With 6 bases removed from V and 0 bases from J, the gap between germline ends came to 12 bases.

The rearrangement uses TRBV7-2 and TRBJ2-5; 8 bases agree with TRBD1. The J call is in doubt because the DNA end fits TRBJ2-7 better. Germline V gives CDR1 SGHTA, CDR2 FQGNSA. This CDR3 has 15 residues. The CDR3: CASSLYGTGIYEQYF. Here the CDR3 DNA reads TGTGCCAGCAGCTTATACGGGACAGGAATCTACGAGCAGTACTTC.

CDR3 DNA sequence: TGTGCCAGCAGCTTATGGCAGGGCCTGAATGAAAAACTGTTTTTT. The encoded protein is CASSLWQGLNEKLFF. The chain employs TRBV7-9 and TRBJ1-4; D may be TRBD1 (5 bases). Trimming stripped 2 bases from V and 5 bases from J, with 12 bases between. The CDR3 consists of 15 residues. CDR1 SEHNR and CDR2 FQNEAQ come from the germline V gene (reference sequence).

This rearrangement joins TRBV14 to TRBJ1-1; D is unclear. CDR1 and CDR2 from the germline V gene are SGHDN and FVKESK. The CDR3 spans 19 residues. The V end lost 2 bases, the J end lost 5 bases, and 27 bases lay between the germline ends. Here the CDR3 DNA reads TGTGCCAGCAGCCAAAGGAGGATAAGGACGGTGGGATGGGGTACTGAAGCTTTCTTT. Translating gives CASSQRRIRTVGWGTEAFF.

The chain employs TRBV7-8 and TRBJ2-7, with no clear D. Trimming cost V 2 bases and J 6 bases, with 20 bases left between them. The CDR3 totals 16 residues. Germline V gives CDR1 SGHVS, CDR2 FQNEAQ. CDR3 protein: CASSLKLGTVPREQYF. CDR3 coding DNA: TGTGCCAGCAGCTTAAAATTAGGCACTGTCCCCCGCGAGCAGTACTTC.

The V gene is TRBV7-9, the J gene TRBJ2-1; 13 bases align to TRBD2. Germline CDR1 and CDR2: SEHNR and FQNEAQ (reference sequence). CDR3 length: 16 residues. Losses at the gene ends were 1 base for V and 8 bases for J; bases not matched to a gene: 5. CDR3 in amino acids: CASSLGTSGRVDEQFF. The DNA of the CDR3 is TGTGCCAGCAGCTTAGGAACTAGCGGGAGGGTCGATGAGCAGTTCTTC. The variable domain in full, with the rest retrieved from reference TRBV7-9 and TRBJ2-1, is DTGVSQNPRHKITKRGQNVTFRCDPISEHNRLYWYRQTLGQGPEFLTYFQNEAQLEKSRLLSDRFSAERPKGSFSTLEIQRTEQGDSAMYLCASSLGTSGRVDEQFFGPGTRLTVL.

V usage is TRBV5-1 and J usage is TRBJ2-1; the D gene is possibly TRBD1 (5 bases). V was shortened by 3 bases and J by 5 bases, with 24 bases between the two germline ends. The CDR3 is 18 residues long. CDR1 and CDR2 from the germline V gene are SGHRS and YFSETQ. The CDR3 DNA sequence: TGCGCCAGCAGCTGGAGAGGCGGAGCAGGGTTGAGAAACAATGAGCAGTTCTTC. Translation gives CASSWRGGAGLRNNEQFF.

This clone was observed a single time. The DNA of the CDR3 is TGTGCCAGCAGCTTAGATCGAGATACGCAGTATTTT. Its protein product is CASSLDRDTQYF. The chain is built from TRBV7-6 and TRBJ2-3, with D hard to call. The germline V and J ends were trimmed by 1 base and 5 bases, with 4 bases remaining between them. The CDR3 is 12 residues long. CDR1 and CDR2 (germline): SGHVS, FNYEAQ.

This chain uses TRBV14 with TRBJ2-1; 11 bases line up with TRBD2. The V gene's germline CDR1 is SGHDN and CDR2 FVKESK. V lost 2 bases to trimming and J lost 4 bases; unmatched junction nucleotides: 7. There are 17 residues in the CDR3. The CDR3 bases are TGTGCCAGCAGCCAAAGACAGGGACTAGCGGAATACAATGAGCAGTTCTTC. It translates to CASSQRQGLAEYNEQFF.

The CDR3 here is CASSLSGTGIRAGELFF. In nucleotides, the CDR3 is TGTGCCAGCAGTCTCTCCGGGACAGGTATTCGGGCCGGGGAGCTGTTTTTT. The V and J genes are TRBV5-8 and TRBJ2-2, with TRBD1 matching 8 bases. V lost 5 bases, J lost 6 bases, and 15 bases stayed unmatched. Per germline, CDR1 SGHTS and CDR2 YDEGEE. The length of the CDR3 is 17 residues.

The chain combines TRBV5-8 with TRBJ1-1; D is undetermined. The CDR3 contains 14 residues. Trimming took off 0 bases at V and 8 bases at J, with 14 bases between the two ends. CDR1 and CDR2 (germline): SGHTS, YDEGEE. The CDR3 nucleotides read TGTGCCAGCAGCTTGGGTGACGCTCGAACCGAAGCTTTCTTT. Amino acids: CASSLGDARTEAFF.

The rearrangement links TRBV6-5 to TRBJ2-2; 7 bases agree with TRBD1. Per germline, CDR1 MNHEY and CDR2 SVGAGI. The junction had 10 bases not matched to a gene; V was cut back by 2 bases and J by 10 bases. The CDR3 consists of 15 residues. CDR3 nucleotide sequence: TGTGCCAGCAGTTACCGGGACAGATTCCTTGTGGAGCTGTTTTTT. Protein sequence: CASSYRDRFLVELFF.

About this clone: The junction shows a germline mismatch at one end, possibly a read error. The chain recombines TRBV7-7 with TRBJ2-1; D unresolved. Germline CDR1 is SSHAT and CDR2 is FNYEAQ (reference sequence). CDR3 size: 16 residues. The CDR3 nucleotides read TGTGCTAGCAGCTTAGCTGTTACGAGCTCCTACAATGAGCAGTTCTTC. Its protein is CASSLAVTSSYNEQFF.

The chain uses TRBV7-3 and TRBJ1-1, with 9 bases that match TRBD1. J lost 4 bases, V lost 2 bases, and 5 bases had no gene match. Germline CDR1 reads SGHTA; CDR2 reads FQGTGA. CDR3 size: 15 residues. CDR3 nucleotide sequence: TGTGCCAGCAGCTTACAAGGACAGGGGAGCACTGAAGCTTTCTTT. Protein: CASSLQGQGSTEAFF. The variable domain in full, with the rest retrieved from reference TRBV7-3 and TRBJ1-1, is GAGVSQTPSNKVTEKGKYVELRCDPISGHTALYWYRQSLGQGPEFLIYFQGTGAADDSGLPNDRFFAVRPEGSVSTLKIQRTERGDSAVYLCASSLQGQGSTEAFFGQGTRLTVV.

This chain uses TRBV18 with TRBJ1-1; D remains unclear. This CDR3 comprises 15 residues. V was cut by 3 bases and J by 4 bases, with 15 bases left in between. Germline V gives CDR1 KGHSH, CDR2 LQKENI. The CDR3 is CASSPPDGFVTEAFF. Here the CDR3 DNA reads TGTGCCAGCTCACCCCCGGACGGATTTGTCACTGAAGCTTTCTTT.

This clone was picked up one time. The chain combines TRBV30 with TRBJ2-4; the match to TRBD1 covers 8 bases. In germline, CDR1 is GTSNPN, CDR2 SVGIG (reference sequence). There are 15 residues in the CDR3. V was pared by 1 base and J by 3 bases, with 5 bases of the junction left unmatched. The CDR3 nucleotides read TGTGCCTGGAGTGGAGGAGACAGGGGCAAAAACATTCAGTACTTC. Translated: CAWSGGDRGKNIQYF.